The 29 T cell receptor beta chains given below trace back to one sample, sequenced in a study of blood T cells in healthy people across ages. With a J-beta primer mix and a sample-barcoded 5' primer, a second PCR ran roughly 6 to 11 cycles. TCRdb called the 5' RACE reads again in MiXCR, with one record for every CDR3 protein. The sample contains fewer than 800,000 distinct CDR3 sequences, about 30% of which appear only once. The sequencing sample was made of blood. All receptors derive from a woman of 80 years or more in good health.

As to this clonotype: Given a much more abundant clone one base away, this may be a read error. This chain links TRBV4-3 with TRBJ2-7, with 8 bases aligning to TRBD2. The junction had 11 bases not matched to a gene; V was cut back by 3 bases and J by 10 bases. The germline CDR1 and CDR2 sequences are LGHNA and YSLEER. This CDR3 has 14 residues. The CDR3: CASSHRGGQEAQYF. The CDR3 region has the DNA TGCGCCAGCAGCCACCGGGGGGGCCAAGAGGCCCAGTACTTC.

This clonotype was counted at least ten times. Here the CDR3 reads CRAVSGTGRTEAFF. The CDR3 coding sequence is TGCAGAGCCGTATCCGGGACAGGGCGCACTGAAGCTTTCTTT. The chain has TRBV20-1 and TRBJ1-1, with 9 bases lining up with TRBD1. Germline V gene data show CDR1 as DFQATT and CDR2 as SNEGSKA (reference sequence). CDR3 length equals 14 residues.

V and J are TRBV20-1 and TRBJ2-5, with TRBD1 as a possible D gene (6 bases). CDR3 length: 13 residues. The V end lost 6 bases, the J end lost 2 bases, and 13 bases lay between the germline ends. Germline V gene data show CDR1 as DFQATT and CDR2 as SNEGSKA (reference sequence). CDR3 protein: CSAHRTVQETQYF. The CDR3 nucleotides read TGCAGTGCGCACAGGACAGTTCAAGAGACCCAGTACTTC.

This CDR3 reads CAWSRTSGSGHEQYF. CDR3 DNA sequence: TGTGCCTGGAGTCGGACTAGCGGGAGCGGCCACGAGCAGTACTTC. The rearrangement joins TRBV30 to TRBJ2-5; the match to TRBD2 covers 13 bases. The tail of the sequence fits TRBJ2-7 better, so the J call may be wrong. CDR1 and CDR2 from the germline V gene are GTSNPN and SVGIG (reference sequence). The CDR3 covers 15 residues.

This clonotype has ten or more counts. CDR3 protein: CASSTRQRGSGANVLTF. For the CDR3, the DNA is TGTGCCAGCAGCACCAGGCAGAGAGGCTCTGGGGCCAACGTCCTGACTTTC. This chain links TRBV27 with TRBJ2-6; D not certain. This CDR3 contains 17 residues. The germline CDR1 and CDR2 sequences are MNHEY and SMNVEV (reference sequence). V dropped 6 bases and J dropped 0 bases, with 15 bases sitting between them.

This clonotype was counted ten times or more. The chain has TRBV7-2 and TRBJ1-5, with TRBD1 matching over 7 bases. Per germline, CDR1 SGHTA and CDR2 FQGNSA. The CDR3 has 16 amino acids. V shed 5 bases and J 1 base; nucleotides not matched to a gene: 8. The CDR3 DNA sequence: TGTGCCAGCAGCCTACAAGGGACAGAGAGCAATCAGCCCCAGCATTTT. Its translation: CASSLQGTESNQPQHF.

This clonotype has ten or more counts. The V call is TRBV12-3 or TRBV12-4, the J call TRBJ1-2; D not certain. The CDR3 totals 13 residues. V lost 6 bases to trimming and J lost 0 bases, with 8 bases between them. The CDR3 nucleotides are TGTGCCAGCAGGCCACAAGCTAACTATGGCTACACCTTC. It is translated as CASRPQANYGYTF.

Regarding this clonotype: This may be a read error, as it is one base from a much larger clone. The genes are TRBV12-3 or TRBV12-4 and TRBJ2-3; D remains ambiguous. This CDR3 region has 15 residues. With 3 bases removed from V and 1 base from J, the gap between germline ends came to 11 bases. The CDR3 DNA follows: TGTGCCAGCAGTTTCACGAGAGTGCGCACAGATACGCAGTATTTT. Its translation: CASSFTRVRTDTQYF.

This clonotype was seen repeatedly, ten times or more. V gene TRBV5-1 combines with J gene TRBJ2-1, with 7 bases matching TRBD1. The V gene end was trimmed by 4 bases and the J gene end by 8 bases; junction bases not matched to a gene: 18. The length of the CDR3 is 17 residues. From germline, CDR1 is SGHRS and CDR2 YFSETQ. The DNA for the CDR3 is TGCGCCAGCAGCCCTTTCCGAGCGACAGGGAATTTCGATGAGCAGTTCTTC. Residues: CASSPFRATGNFDEQFF.

Notes on this clonotype: A much larger clone differs from this one at a single base, so this may be a read error. Here the CDR3 omits its conserved ending phenylalanine or tryptophan, so a read error is the likely source. V usage is TRBV29-1 and J usage is TRBJ1-4; 7 nucleotides agree with TRBD1. The CDR3 extends over 14 amino acids. CDR1 and CDR2 from the germline V gene are SQVTM and ANQGSEA. J was trimmed by 5 bases and V by 4 bases; bases with no gene match: 7. DNA of the CDR3: TGCAGCGTTGGAGACAGGGTGAAGAATGAAAAACTGTTTTGT. It codes for CSVGDRVKNEKLFC.

The gene calls are TRBV27 and TRBJ2-4, with D unclear. The J call is uncertain, as TRBJ2-7 better fits the DNA end. Germline values: CDR1 MNHEY, CDR2 SMNVEV (reference sequence). There are 13 residues in the CDR3. CDR3 residues: CASSLSAAYEQYF. The CDR3 DNA reads as TGTGCCAGCAGTTTATCCGCCGCCTACGAGCAGTACTTC.

The table lists this clonotype with a few counts. A much larger clone lies one base from this, so it may be a read error. J is TRBJ2-2 and V is TRBV10-3, with 7 bases lining up with TRBD1. Germline trimming cut 2 bases from V and 6 bases from J; bases unmatched to any gene: 9. This CDR3 has 16 amino acids. The V gene's germline CDR1 is ENHRY and CDR2 SYGVKD. The CDR3 coding sequence is TGTGCCATCAGTGAGGGAAGGGTGACAGGGTCCGGGGAGCTGTTTTTT. It codes for CAISEGRVTGSGELFF.

The J gene is TRBJ2-1, the V gene TRBV30, with 7 nucleotides matching TRBD1. CDR1 is GTSNPN, CDR2 SVGIG, per germline (reference sequence). Losses at the gene ends were 0 bases for V and 3 bases for J; bases not matched to a gene: 14. The CDR3 is 18 amino acids. The CDR3 is CAWSVGQTEGANYNEQFF. CDR3 DNA sequence: TGTGCCTGGAGTGTAGGCCAAACCGAGGGGGCCAACTACAATGAGCAGTTCTTC.

There are a few counts of this clonotype. The rearrangement links TRBV19 to TRBJ1-2, with TRBD1 matching over 9 bases. The CDR3 sequence is 13 residues long. The trim removed 5 bases at V and 8 bases at J, leaving 6 bases unmatched. Germline values: CDR1 LNHDA, CDR2 SQIVND (reference sequence). The CDR3 loop is CASSAGTGSGYTF. The CDR3 DNA follows: TGTGCCAGTAGTGCCGGGACAGGGAGCGGCTACACCTTC. The full variable domain, rest sourced from reference TRBV19 and TRBJ1-2, is DGGITQSPKYLFRKEGQNVTLSCEQNLNHDAMYWYRQDPGQGLRLIYYSQIVNDFQKGDIAEGYSVSREKKESFPLTVTSAQKNPTAFYLCASSAGTGSGYTFGSGTRLTVV.

At least ten counts were recorded for this clonotype. J is TRBJ2-3 and V is TRBV11-2, with D possibly matching TRBD1 (5 bases). The V and J ends lost 2 bases and 2 bases respectively, with 11 bases between them. The CDR3 has 15 residues. CDR1 and CDR2 from the germline V gene are SGHAT and FQNNGV. CDR3 DNA sequence: TGTGCCAGCAGCTTAATCACAGGTTACACAGATACGCAGTATTTT. It translates to CASSLITGYTDTQYF.

This clonotype has a handful of counts. The chain uses TRBV12-3 or TRBV12-4 and TRBJ1-5, with 8 nucleotides matching TRBD1. The CDR3 sequence is 14 residues long. V shed 6 bases, J shed 4 bases, and the junction held 5 bases outside the gene matches. The CDR3 coding sequence is TGTGCCAGCAGGCGTGGACAGGGAAATCAGCCCCAGCATTTT. Translation gives CASRRGQGNQPQHF.

The sample holds many counts of this clonotype. CDR3 protein: CSAPPDQETQYF. The CDR3 nucleotides are TGCAGTGCTCCTCCCGACCAAGAGACCCAGTACTTC. The chain uses TRBV20-1 and TRBJ2-5; D ambiguous. Germline V gives CDR1 DFQATT, CDR2 SNEGSKA (reference sequence). With 5 bases removed from V and 0 bases from J, the gap between germline ends came to 7 bases. This CDR3 has 12 residues.

The table lists this clonotype with many counts. The chain links TRBV12-3 or TRBV12-4 to TRBJ1-2; 11 bases agree with TRBD1. This CDR3 has 13 residues. Unmatched junction bases numbered 9, after V lost 6 bases and J lost 12 bases. CDR3 in DNA: TGTGCCAGCAGCCCGACCCGGGACAGGGGGGACACCTTC. It codes for CASSPTRDRGDTF.

Regarding this clonotype: This could be a read error, since a much larger clone is one nucleotide away. The chain carries TRBV5-1 and TRBJ2-5; tentatively, D is TRBD2 (7 bases). The last part of the DNA fits TRBJ2-7 better; the J call may be wrong. The CDR3 is 16 residues long. The germline gives CDR1 SGHRS, CDR2 YFSETQ. CDR3 DNA: TGCGCCAGCAGCAATGGGGGGGCGCTAAGGGTGGGCGAGCAGTACTTC. Its protein product is CASSNGGALRVGEQYF.

This clonotype appeared many times. The chain employs TRBV5-1 and TRBJ2-3, with D perhaps TRBD1 (6 bases). Germline V gene data show CDR1 as SGHRS and CDR2 as YFSETQ. Trimming removed 2 bases at V and 2 bases at J, with 9 bases between. The CDR3 sequence is 14 residues long. CDR3 sequence (DNA): TGCGCCAGCAGCTTCGGACAGACCACAGATACGCAGTATTTT. It translates to CASSFGQTTDTQYF.

This clonotype was observed at least ten times. The chain is built from TRBV18 and TRBJ1-5, with 8 positions matching TRBD1. Unmatched junction bases numbered 5, after V lost 4 bases and J lost 0 bases. The CDR3 totals 16 residues. The germline CDR1 and CDR2 sequences are KGHSH and LQKENI. The CDR3 is CASSLTGDLSNQPQHF. CDR3 DNA: TGTGCCAGCTCACTGACAGGGGACCTTAGCAATCAGCCCCAGCATTTT.

The V call is TRBV5-1, the J call TRBJ1-1; tentative D call: TRBD1 (5 bases). This CDR3 contains 16 residues. V was clipped by 3 bases and J by 0 bases, with 15 bases between them. Germline values: CDR1 SGHRS, CDR2 YFSETQ. CDR3 in amino acids: CASSSPLGQMNTEAFF. CDR3 bases: TGCGCCAGCAGCTCTCCCTTGGGGCAGATGAACACTGAAGCTTTCTTT.

There are many counts of this clonotype. The rearrangement links TRBV20-1 to TRBJ2-3; unclear D gene. Germline CDR1 and CDR2: DFQATT and SNEGSKA (reference sequence). The CDR3 contains 15 residues. V was clipped by 5 bases and J by 1 base, with 16 bases between them. The CDR3 nucleotides are TGCAGTGCTGACGGGCCTCGGTTGGGCACAGATACGCAGTATTTT. Residues: CSADGPRLGTDTQYF.

This clonotype was seen many times. The J gene is TRBJ2-7, the V gene TRBV29-1; D unresolved. CDR1 is SQVTM, CDR2 ANQGSEA, per germline. The CDR3 loop spans 11 amino acids. The germline V and J ends were trimmed by 5 bases and 7 bases, with 12 bases remaining between them. The CDR3 DNA follows: TGCAGCGTTTCTGAGGTATGGGAGCAGTACTTC. Translation gives CSVSEVWEQYF.

This clonotype was counted many times. This sequence joins TRBV7-2 and TRBJ1-2, with TRBD1 identical over 8 bases. Per the germline V gene, CDR1 is SGHTA and CDR2 is FQGNSA. The CDR3 runs to 14 residues. Trimming cost V 0 bases and J 6 bases; bases outside gene matches: 3. The CDR3 reads CASSLAHRGNGYTF. In nucleotides, the CDR3 is TGTGCCAGCAGCTTAGCGCACAGGGGGAATGGCTACACCTTC.

Of note for this clonotype: Since a much larger clone is just one base distant, this may be a read error. V gene TRBV10-3 combines with J gene TRBJ2-1; D is undetermined. The closer fit of TRBJ2-7 to the DNA end suggests the J call may be wrong. The CDR3 extends over 12 amino acids. The germline CDR1 and CDR2 sequences are ENHRY and SYGVKD. CDR3 nucleotides: TGTGCCATCAGGGCCGTTAACAATGAGCAGTACTTC. Protein sequence: CAIRAVNNEQYF.

This clonotype showed up just a few times. The genes are TRBV20-1 and TRBJ2-5; 10 nucleotides line up with TRBD2. The CDR3 runs 16 residues. Trimming removed 4 bases from V and 5 bases from J; junction bases left unmatched: 13. Looked up from germline, CDR1 is DFQATT and CDR2 is SNEGSKA (reference sequence). The CDR3 DNA reads TGCAGTGCTATAGGGACTAGCGACCCAAGGGGGGAGACCCAGTACTTC. It yields the protein CSAIGTSDPRGETQYF.

The CDR3 reads CASSERQRGLAVRSCYNEQFF. Here the CDR3 DNA reads TGTGCCAGCAGCGAACGGCAGAGGGGACTAGCGGTCCGGAGCTGCTACAATGAGCAGTTCTTC. The rearrangement uses TRBV11-2 and TRBJ2-1; 11 positions agree with TRBD2. V was clipped by 5 bases and J by 3 bases; unmatched bases: 21. In germline, CDR1 is SGHAT, CDR2 FQNNGV. The CDR3 is 21 residues long.

Only a few counts were recorded for this clonotype. V usage is TRBV18 and J usage is TRBJ1-5; D is perhaps TRBD1 (5 bases). This CDR3 is 13 amino acids long. Trimming stripped 3 bases from V and 7 bases from J, with 10 bases between. Germline lookup yields CDR1 KGHSH and CDR2 LQKENI. The CDR3 protein is CASSPGARQPQHF. Written as DNA, the CDR3 is TGTGCCAGCTCACCTGGGGCAAGGCAGCCCCAGCATTTT. Looking up the rest from reference TRBV18 and TRBJ1-5 gives the full variable domain: NAGVMQNPRHLVRRRGQEARLRCSPMKGHSHVYWYRQLPEEGLKFMVYLQKENIIDESGMPKERFSAEFPKEGPSILRIQQVVRGDSAAYFCASSPGARQPQHFGDGTRLSIL.